This T cell receptor (beta chain) was identified during a study of T-cell reconstitution after alpha-beta-depleted transplantation in children. Whole-study results and caveats: The study traced high day-60 TCRbeta diversity in some patients to surviving recipient T cells and thymic progenitors. The study reportedly traced alpha-beta T cells about two months after transplant to several hundred expanded graft clones. By one year post-transplant, T-cell counts and diversity largely arose from T cells that were newly produced.

Only a few counts were recorded for this clonotype. The target antigen is unknown. The authors prepared the TCRbeta library with unique molecular identifiers. In TCRdb, the PCR reads were re-called with MiXCR into one record per CDR3 protein. The top ten hold 30% to 45% of the sample, which has almost 600,000 distinct CDR3 sequences, roughly a quarter seen once. The V segment lost 8 bases and the J segment 5 bases; nucleotides outside the gene matches: 3. The CDR3 is 11 residues long. Germline-derived CDR1 and CDR2 are DFQATT and SNEGSKA (reference sequence). This clonotype originated in a boy less than two years old with Wiskott-Aldrich syndrome, due to receive a stem cell transplant. The rearrangement links TRBV20-1 to TRBJ2-3; 8 bases are a match to TRBD2. Sequences were derived from PBMCs, sampled before TCRalphabeta/CD19-depleted stem cell transplant. CDR3 residues: CSPTSGDTQYF. In DNA form, the CDR3 reads TGCAGTCCTACTAGCGGAGATACGCAGTATTTT.